This T cell receptor beta chain was sequenced in a study of T-cell memory formation after mild COVID-19. The table lists this clonotype with many counts. A single record per CDR3 protein comes from TCRdb applying MiXCR to the 5' RACE reads. The table shows approximately 210,000 distinct CDR3 sequences, with 8% to 11% occurring only once. The sample consisted of PBMCs or a T cell subset sorted from them (not recorded which). This sequence was found in a man between 18 and 35 years old who had mild COVID-19 (a few samples of this study predate the infection). Cell type and time point are not known.

In DNA form, the CDR3 reads TGCGCCAGCAGCTTGAAGGGACGGGGGGCCGGCTACGAGCAGTACTTC. Translating gives CASSLKGRGAGYEQYF. V and J are TRBV5-1 and TRBJ2-7; D perhaps matches TRBD2 (7 bases). The germline V gene encodes CDR1 SGHRS and CDR2 YFSETQ. This CDR3 region has 16 residues. Trimming removed 1 base at V and 3 bases at J, with 17 bases between.